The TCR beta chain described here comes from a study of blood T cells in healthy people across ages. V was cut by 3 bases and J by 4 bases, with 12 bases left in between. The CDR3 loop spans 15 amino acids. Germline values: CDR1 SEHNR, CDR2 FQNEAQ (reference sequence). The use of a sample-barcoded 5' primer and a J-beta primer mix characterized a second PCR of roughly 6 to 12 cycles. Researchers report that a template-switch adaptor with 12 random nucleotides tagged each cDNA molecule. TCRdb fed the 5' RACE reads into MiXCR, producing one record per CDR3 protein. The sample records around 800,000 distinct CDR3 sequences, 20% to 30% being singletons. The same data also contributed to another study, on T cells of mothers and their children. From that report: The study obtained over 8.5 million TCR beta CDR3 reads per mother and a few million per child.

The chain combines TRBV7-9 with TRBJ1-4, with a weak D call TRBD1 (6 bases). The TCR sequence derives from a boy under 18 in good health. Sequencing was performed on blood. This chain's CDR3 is CASSLGGGDNEKLFF. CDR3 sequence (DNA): TGTGCCAGCAGCTTGGGAGGGGGGGATAATGAAAAACTGTTTTTT.